This T cell receptor beta chain was identified in a study of cytomegalovirus exposure and HLA in healthy donors. The CDR3 is 17 amino acids. Data came from immunoSEQ multiplex PCR; TCRdb stores just in-frame clones and leaves some out. The table records about 360,000 clones, approximately 90% of them present only once. Study conclusions and caveats: As was reported, the classifier diagnosed cytomegalovirus status with high specificity and sensitivity.

To note about this clone: Its antigen is undetermined.

V and J are TRBV21-1 and TRBJ1-1; the D call in the table, TRBD1, was not verified against the DNA. TRBV21-1 is an annotated pseudogene. Sequencing input: PBMCs. This receptor was taken from a woman younger than 35 in good health and CMV-seronegative. The CDR3 nucleotides are TGTGCCAGCAGCAAGACAGGGTTCGACCCAGTATCCACTGAAGCTTTCTTT. Encoded protein: CASSKTGFDPVSTEAFF.